The 22 T cell receptor beta chains given below trace back to one sample, sequenced in a study of post-analysis software for immune sequencing data. General study points: Four or five TRBV segments, TRBV5-6, TRBV5-1 and TRBV20-1 among them, were found more frequent in patients than controls.

Prepared libraries of TCR beta cDNA carried unique molecular identifiers. TCRdb re-called the PCR reads with MiXCR, one entry per CDR3 protein. The sample lists some 800,000 distinct CDR3 sequences; 46% were seen once. These TCRs' antigens remain unknown. Source material: blood. These receptor sequences come from a girl between 10 and 17 years old with multiple sclerosis.

The gene calls are TRBV6-6 and TRBJ2-2, with 9 bases lining up with TRBD1. The CDR3 totals 14 residues. Trimming at V came to 6 bases and at J to 7 bases, leaving 6 bases not matched to a gene. The germline CDR1 and CDR2 sequences are MNHNY and SVGAGI (reference sequence). In nucleotides, the CDR3 is TGTGCCAGCAGCTGGGACAGGGCTAGCGGGGAGCTGTTTTTT. Amino acid sequence: CASSWDRASGELFF.

The chain uses TRBV29-1 and TRBJ2-5, with 11 bases matching TRBD2. The assigned J gene may be wrong: the sequence end matches TRBJ2-7 better. The CDR3 contains 12 residues. Germline assignment: CDR1 SQVTM and CDR2 ANQGSEA. DNA of the CDR3: TGCAGCTTGCGGCTAGCGGGAGGCGAGCAGTACTTC. Encoded protein: CSLRLAGGEQYF.

The chain couples TRBV2 to TRBJ2-1, with TRBD1 as a possible D gene (6 bases). This CDR3 contains 15 residues. Germline lookup yields CDR1 SNHLY and CDR2 FYNNEI. The V end lost 6 bases, the J end lost 0 bases, and 12 bases lay between the germline ends. Written as DNA, the CDR3 is TGTGCCAGCAGGGTCCAGGGGATCTCCTACAATGAGCAGTTCTTC. Translating it yields CASRVQGISYNEQFF. Complete variable domain (other parts from reference TRBV2 and TRBJ2-1): EPEVTQTPSHQVTQMGQEVILRCVPISNHLYFYWYRQILGQKVEFLVSFYNNEISEKSEIFDDQFSVERPDGSNFTLKIRSTKLEDSAMYFCASRVQGISYNEQFFGPGTRLTVL.

This chain connects TRBV11-2 to TRBJ2-7; the match to TRBD1 covers 7 bases. This CDR3 comprises 14 residues. Looked up from germline, CDR1 is SGHAT and CDR2 is FQNNGV. Germline trimming cut 5 bases from V and 3 bases from J; bases unmatched to any gene: 7. The CDR3 reads CASSLGTVFYEQYF. CDR3 sequence (DNA): TGTGCCAGCAGCCTAGGGACAGTATTCTACGAGCAGTACTTC. Filled out from reference TRBV11-2 and TRBJ2-7, the complete variable domain reads EAGVAQSPRYKIIEKRQSVAFWCNPISGHATLYWYQQILGQGPKLLIQFQNNGVVDDSQLPKDRFSAERLKGVDSTLKIQPAKLEDSAVYLCASSLGTVFYEQYFGPGTRLTVT.

The rearrangement uses TRBV7-9 and TRBJ2-6, with TRBD1 matching 8 bases. The germline CDR1 and CDR2 sequences are SEHNR and FQNEAQ (reference sequence). Unmatched junction bases numbered 9, after V lost 5 bases and J lost 0 bases. CDR3 length equals 18 residues. CDR3 bases: TGTGCCAGCAGCCCTAGTAACGACAGGGGCTCTGGGGCCAACGTCCTGACTTTC. It specifies CASSPSNDRGSGANVLTF. Using reference TRBV7-9 and TRBJ2-6 for the parts outside the CDR3, the full variable domain is DTGVSQNPRHKITKRGQNVTFRCDPISEHNRLYWYRQTLGQGPEFLTYFQNEAQLEKSRLLSDRFSAERPKGSFSTLEIQRTEQGDSAMYLCASSPSNDRGSGANVLTFGAGSRLTVL.

This chain connects TRBV6-2 or TRBV6-3 to TRBJ1-2; no firm D call. Germline CDR1 and CDR2: MNHEY and SVGEGT. V was shortened by 6 bases and J by 0 bases, with 11 bases between the two germline ends. The CDR3 totals 14 residues. The CDR3 sequence: CASSQGIANYGYTF. Written as DNA, the CDR3 is TGTGCCAGCAGCCAAGGGATCGCTAACTATGGCTACACCTTC.

The CDR3 nucleotides read TGTGCCAGCAGCCGAACTAGCGGGAGTCTGGGGATATACAATGAGCAGTTCTTC. It yields the protein CASSRTSGSLGIYNEQFF. This sequence joins TRBV7-6 and TRBJ2-1, with 11 bases fitting TRBD2. The CDR3 is made up of 18 amino acids. Per the germline V gene, CDR1 is SGHVS and CDR2 is FNYEAQ. The ends lost 5 bases at V and 4 bases at J; junction bases unmatched: 13.

This clonotype was counted a few times. The chain couples TRBV6-5 to TRBJ2-7; TRBD1 aligns across 7 bases. The CDR3 runs 13 residues. Germline-derived CDR1 and CDR2 are MNHEY and SVGAGI. The V and J ends lost 6 bases and 2 bases, in that order; junction bases with no gene match: 4. The CDR3: CASRAQGAYEQYF. The CDR3 DNA reads TGTGCCAGCAGGGCGCAGGGGGCCTACGAGCAGTACTTC.

This clonotype was found a few times. V is TRBV29-1 and J is TRBJ1-2; 7 positions agree with TRBD1. Germline values: CDR1 SQVTM, CDR2 ANQGSEA. This CDR3 has 12 residues. J lost 8 bases, V lost 4 bases, and 7 bases had no gene match. The DNA of the CDR3 is TGCAGCGTTGTACTAGGGGGCCCAGGCTACACCTTC. It specifies CSVVLGGPGYTF.

Note on this clonotype: One junction end disagrees with the germline gene, perhaps due to a read error. The V gene is TRBV2, the J gene TRBJ2-4; tentative D call: TRBD1 (5 bases). The J call may be in error: the DNA end matches TRBJ2-7 better. Germline-derived CDR1 and CDR2 are SNHLY and FYNNEI. This CDR3 has 14 residues. CDR3 amino acids: CVSTAWGRAYEQYF. The DNA for the CDR3 is TGTGTCAGCACCGCATGGGGCAGGGCCTACGAGCAGTACTTC.

This chain links TRBV9 with TRBJ1-1; D may be TRBD1 (6 bases). Germline CDR1 and CDR2: SGDLS and YYNGEE. The germline V and J ends were trimmed by 1 base and 5 bases, with 15 bases remaining between them. This CDR3 has 15 amino acids. The CDR3 here is CASSVSPGASTEAFF. CDR3 sequence (DNA): TGTGCCAGCAGCGTATCGCCGGGGGCTAGTACTGAAGCTTTCTTT.

The chain uses TRBV30 and TRBJ1-2; 7 bases map to TRBD1. CDR3 size: 14 residues. J gave up 4 bases and V 4 bases, and 9 bases lay outside the gene matches. Germline V gene lookup returns CDR1 GTSNPN and CDR2 SVGIG (reference sequence). The CDR3 protein is CAWNTQGFGYGYTF. In DNA form, the CDR3 reads TGTGCCTGGAACACACAGGGGTTCGGCTATGGCTACACCTTC.

A single count supports this clonotype. One base away lies a much larger clone, so this may be a sequencing read error. V is TRBV18 and J is TRBJ1-1, with no clear D. This CDR3 region has 11 residues. Per germline, CDR1 KGHSH and CDR2 LQKENI. Here the CDR3 reads CANSQLSEAFF. In DNA, the CDR3 is TGTGCCAACTCACAGCTGAGCGAAGCTTTCTTT.

This clonotype came up a few times. The chain has TRBV29-1 and TRBJ2-1, with 7 bases lining up with TRBD2. This CDR3 has 13 residues. Losses at the gene ends were 8 bases for V and 10 bases for J; bases not matched to a gene: 14. Germline CDR1 and CDR2: SQVTM and ANQGSEA. CDR3 in amino acids: CSLSEWGGQEQFF. The CDR3 DNA is TGCAGCCTCTCGGAATGGGGGGGTCAAGAGCAGTTCTTC.

With respect to this clonotype: One end of the junction fails to match germline, which may point to a read error. The chain uses TRBV6-5 and TRBJ2-3; maybe TRBD2 (7 bases). Per germline, CDR1 MNHEY and CDR2 SVGAGI. This CDR3 has 16 amino acids. CDR3 amino acids: CAGSYSIGGEPNTQYF. DNA of the CDR3: TGTGCCGGCAGTTACTCGATAGGGGGGGAGCCAAATACGCAGTATTTT.

The chain has TRBV7-3 and TRBJ2-3; 12 bases line up with TRBD2. CDR3 length equals 15 residues. From germline, CDR1 is SGHTA and CDR2 FQGTGA. V gave up 2 bases and J gave up 5 bases; unmatched junction bases: 2. The CDR3 sequence is CASSLLAGGQDTQYF. CDR3 DNA: TGTGCCAGCAGCTTACTAGCGGGAGGGCAAGATACGCAGTATTTT.

As to this clonotype: An end of the junction differs from the germline gene, which may be a read error. The gene calls are TRBV6-5 and TRBJ2-5, with D possibly TRBD1 on 5 matching bases. Per the germline V gene, CDR1 is MNHEY and CDR2 is SVGAGI. CDR3 length equals 14 residues. CDR3 DNA: TGTCCCAGCAGTCCTGACAGAATCCAAGAGACCCAGTACTTC. It specifies CPSSPDRIQETQYF.

This chain links TRBV4-2 with TRBJ2-7, with 13 positions matching TRBD2. The CDR3 is 16 amino acids. The germline gives CDR1 LGHNA, CDR2 YNFKEQ. Trimming cost V 4 bases and J 1 base; bases outside gene matches: 4. CDR3 protein: CASSPGTSGESYEQYF. Here the CDR3 DNA reads TGTGCCAGCAGCCCGGGGACTAGCGGGGAATCCTACGAGCAGTACTTC.

V gene TRBV7-2 combines with J gene TRBJ2-7; 14 nucleotides agree with TRBD2. This CDR3 has 17 residues. The trim removed 3 bases at V and 3 bases at J, leaving 7 bases unmatched. Germline lookup yields CDR1 SGHTA and CDR2 FQGNSA. CDR3 in amino acids: CASSLGTSGSAVYEQYF. Here the CDR3 DNA reads TGTGCCAGCAGCTTGGGGACTAGCGGGAGTGCGGTCTACGAGCAGTACTTC.

To note about this clonotype: One junction end does not reproduce the germline sequence, and a read error may be involved. V and J are TRBV9 and TRBJ2-1; a weak D match, TRBD2 (6 bases). This CDR3 is built from 16 residues. Germline lookup yields CDR1 SGDLS and CDR2 YYNGEE. The DNA for the CDR3 is TGTGCCAGCAGCACAAGGGACTCATTCTCCTACAATGAGCAGTGCTTC. This encodes CASSTRDSFSYNEQCF.

V usage is TRBV12-3 or TRBV12-4 and J usage is TRBJ1-2, with TRBD1 matching 10 bases. Germline trimming cut 6 bases from V and 4 bases from J; bases unmatched to any gene: 17. The CDR3 runs 18 residues. CDR3 sequence reads: CASSTSDSGTGDLYGYTF. The DNA of the CDR3 is TGTGCCAGCAGCACATCGGACTCCGGGACAGGGGATCTCTATGGCTACACCTTC.

This clonotype was detected a few times. CDR3 nucleotides: TGTGCCAGCAGCCGACCGGGACAGATACAAGAGACCCAGTACTTC. Protein: CASSRPGQIQETQYF. The chain uses TRBV7-2 and TRBJ2-5, with 7 bases that match TRBD1. V gave up 5 bases and J gave up 2 bases; unmatched junction bases: 8. The CDR3 is 15 residues long. The germline V gene has CDR1 SGHTA and CDR2 FQGNSA.